This TCR beta chain derives from a study of human T cells and chemical hapten exposure. Time point denoted: patch test 1, 2 weeks after DPC sensitization. Treatment described: therapeutic diphenylcyclopropenone sensitization with weekly scalp DPC. Via MiXCR, TCRdb re-called the RACE reads, giving one row per CDR3 protein. This table holds approximately 57,000 distinct CDR3 sequences, approximately 8.6% found once. The TCR was taken from a woman aged 40 to 49 with alopecia areata. Some clones in this sample may be carry-over from other donors' samples. The sequencing used whole blood, collected in connection with sensitization to the hapten diphenylcyclopropenone (DPC).

CDR3 coding DNA: TGCAGTGCCCAGCGGGGGGTGGGTGAGCAGTTCTTC. It encodes CSAQRGVGEQFF. V usage is TRBV20-1 and J usage is TRBJ2-1; 9 nucleotides agree with TRBD2. CDR1 DFQATT and CDR2 SNEGSKA come from the germline V gene (reference sequence). The CDR3 has 12 residues. The V and J ends lost 6 bases and 9 bases, in that order; junction bases with no gene match: 6.